The rows below give T cell receptor beta chains drawn from one sample of a study of graft-versus-host responses after intestinal transplantation. These receptors have no known antigen. Measured with immunoSEQ multiplex PCR; TCRdb has only the in-frame clones, and not every one. The sample yields over 40,000 clones, around 95% seen once. This material consisted of unstimulated CD8+ T cells sorted from spleen or lymph node cells, taken before transplant. These receptors were collected from a human donor who was the organ donor for an intestinal transplant. The CDR3 runs from the conserved cysteine through the conserved F or W. The order of the fields is V gene, D gene, J gene, clone size, CDR3 DNA, CDR3 protein. D genes are given only for firm matches. The size field is filled for only some rows; it gives once, few, many or a size class.

>TRBV7-3|NA|TRBJ2-2|NA
TGTGCCAGCAGCTTAGGGCTGGGGAACACCGGGGAGCTGTTTTTT
CASSLGLGNTGELFF
>TRBV9|NA|TRBJ1-6|NA
TGTGCCAGCAGCGTAGGGGACTTTAATTCACCCCTCCACTTT
CASSVGDFNSPLHF
>TRBV7-9|NA|TRBJ1-5|NA
TGTGCCAGCAGCTTAGAAACAGGGCCTTATAGCAATCAGCCCCAGCATTTT
CASSLETGPYSNQPQHF
>TRBV9|NA|TRBJ2-1|NA
TGTGCCAGCAGCGTAGGCGGCGAGAGACGGACCGAGCAGTTCTTC
CASSVGGERRTEQFF
>TRBV10-3|NA|TRBJ2-5|once
TGTGCCATCGCTGAGGGTTGGGAGAATCAAGAGACCCAGTACTTC
CAIAEGWENQETQYF
>TRBV4-2|NA|TRBJ2-2|once
TGTGCCAGCAGCCAAGATCGGGCCGGGGGGGAGCTGTTTTTT
CASSQDRAGGELFF
>TRBV29-1|NA|TRBJ2-3|NA
TGCAGCGTTGAAGGACTAGAAAACACAGATACGCAGTATTTT
CSVEGLENTDTQYF
>TRBV9|NA|TRBJ2-7|NA
TGTGCCAGCGGGGGGGACACCCCCTACGAGCAGTACTTC
CASGGDTPYEQYF
>TRBV5-6|NA|TRBJ2-1|NA
TGTGCCAGCAGCTTGACGTATGAGCAGTTCTTC
CASSLTYEQFF
>TRBV19|NA|TRBJ2-1|NA
TGTGCCAGTAGTATCATGCCCTACAATGAGCAGTTCTTC
CASSIMPYNEQFF
>TRBV11-2|NA|TRBJ1-2|NA
TGTGCCAGCAGCTGGACGGCTACTAACTATGGCTACACCTTC
CASSWTATNYGYTF
>TRBV5-1|TRBD2|TRBJ2-1|NA
TGCGCCAGCAGCCCCTGGACTAGCGAGTCCGATGAGCAGTTCTTC
CASSPWTSESDEQFF
>TRBV6-5|NA|TRBJ1-1|NA
TGTGCCAGCAGTTACGTAGGGCTCGGTACTGAAGCTTTCTTT
CASSYVGLGTEAFF
>TRBV4-1|NA|TRBJ1-4|NA
TGCGCCAGCAGCCAGGTGGCAGGGATTAATGAAAAACTGTTTTTT
CASSQVAGINEKLFF
>TRBV5-6|NA|TRBJ2-7|NA
TGTGCCAGCAGCTTGACACCCGGGACATTCTACGAGCAGTACTTC
CASSLTPGTFYEQYF
>TRBV27|TRBD1|TRBJ1-1|NA
TGTGCCAGCAGTACGCGGACAGGGGGGAGCAACACTGAAGCTTTCTTT
CASSTRTGGSNTEAFF
>TRBV6-4|NA|TRBJ2-7|NA
TGTGCCAGCAGTGACAGGGGCCCCCCCTACGAGCAGTACTTC
CASSDRGPPYEQYF